The clone carrying this T cell receptor (beta chain) was found a few times. Its antigen is not identified. This sample is part of a study of blood T cells in healthy people across ages. Primed by a sample-barcoded 5' primer and a J-beta primer mix, a second PCR proceeded for roughly 6 to 12 cycles. One entry per CDR3 protein, called by TCRdb with MiXCR from the 5' RACE reads. The sample includes some 1.8 million distinct CDR3 sequences, about two fifths of them seen just once. General observations from the study: Correlation between TCR beta diversity and naive T cell percentage was strong. Estimated diversity across one million T cells was deemed an underestimate.

Samples had at least 7 million PBMCs isolated from them. This CDR3 region has 15 residues. Germline lookup yields CDR1 MNHEY and CDR2 SMNVEV (reference sequence). Trimming shortened V by 6 bases and J by 3 bases, and 17 bases separated the two germline ends. The sequence was obtained from a human donor in good health. The V call is TRBV27, the J call TRBJ1-2; tentative D call: TRBD1 (5 bases). The sample was blood. CDR3 loop: CASRGTHGRYYGYTF. CDR3 in DNA: TGTGCCAGCAGGGGGACCCACGGCAGATACTATGGCTACACCTTC.